This T cell receptor (beta chain) was recovered during a study of blood T cells in healthy people across ages. Study in general: In model experiments, template switching was able to capture about one barcoded beta molecule for every two T cells that were present.

As regards this clonotype: The antigen remains undetermined. Mismatch with germline at one junction end may stem from a read error.

Study-wide findings and caveats: A strong correlation was found between TCR beta diversity and the percentage of naive T cells.

The V gene's germline CDR1 is SGHAT and CDR2 FQNNGV. CDR3 size: 13 residues. Together with a sample-barcoded 5' primer, a J-beta primer mix was included in a second PCR lasting roughly 6 to 12 cycles. Unique molecular identifiers of 12 random nucleotides labeled each cDNA. TCRdb itself ran the 5' RACE reads through MiXCR, one entry per CDR3 protein. The profile shows roughly 800,000 distinct CDR3 sequences, around 25% of them singletons. The sample was also reused in another study, on T cells of mothers and their children.

Sequenced: blood. The TCR comes from a boy younger than 18 in good health. The rearrangement links TRBV11-2 to TRBJ2-7, with unresolved D. The CDR3 loop reads CASSLGQTYGQYF. The CDR3 DNA follows: TGTGCCAGCAGCTTAGGGCAGACGTACGGGCAGTACTTC.